These 27 T cell receptor beta chains share one sample of origin, sequenced in a study of T cell responses to AZD1222 COVID-19 vaccine. Assay used: immunoSEQ multiplex PCR; TCRdb lists only in-frame clones, some missing. This table has around 150,000 clones, approximately 90% appearing once. The input for sequencing was peripheral blood, taken on day 0 of MenACWY control vaccination. These receptors came from an adult in good health.

J is TRBJ1-5 and V is TRBV19; the D is unclear. The length of the CDR3 is 15 residues. The V gene's germline CDR1 is LNHDA and CDR2 SQIVND (reference sequence). Trimming removed 9 bases at V and 1 base at J, with 16 bases between. The DNA of the CDR3 is TGTGCCAGCAGAAGTAACACGGGGAGCAATCAGCCCCAGCATTTT. Its protein product is CASRSNTGSNQPQHF.

This clone was seen once. The V gene is TRBV5-1, the J gene TRBJ2-4; D is possibly TRBD1 or TRBD2 (5 bases each). Germline V lookup: CDR1 SGHRS, CDR2 YFSETQ. This CDR3 region has 15 residues. Trimming stripped 5 bases from V and 8 bases from J, with 20 bases between. The CDR3 sequence is CASRPEGSVNHIQYF. The CDR3 coding sequence is TGCGCCAGCAGGCCCGAGGGGTCCGTGAATCACATTCAGTACTTC.

CDR3 sequence: CASSLGAVRNEQFF. Written as DNA, the CDR3 is TGTGCCAGCAGCTTAGGGGCAGTAAGGAATGAGCAGTTCTTC. The genes are TRBV11-3 and TRBJ2-1, with no clear D. V lost 1 base to trimming and J lost 7 bases, with 11 bases between them. Germline CDR1 SGHNT, CDR2 YENEEA. This CDR3 region has 14 residues.

The chain joins TRBV7-8 to TRBJ1-4; the D gene is possibly TRBD1 (5 bases). The CDR3 has 17 residues. Germline loops: CDR1 SGHVS, CDR2 FQNEAQ. The V gene lost 1 base and the J gene lost 7 bases, with 19 bases spanning the gap. CDR3 residues: CASSLGSAGRVVEKLFF. The CDR3 DNA sequence: TGTGCCAGCAGCTTAGGGTCGGCAGGGCGGGTGGTTGAAAAACTGTTTTTT. Combining the CDR3 with reference TRBV7-8 and TRBJ1-4 gives the whole variable domain GAGVSQSPRYKVAKRGQDVALRCDPISGHVSLFWYQQALGQGPEFLTYFQNEAQLDKSGLPSDRFFAERPEGSVSTLKIQRTQQEDSAVYLCASSLGSAGRVVEKLFFGSGTQLSVL.

The chain is built from TRBV19 and TRBJ1-2; 7 bases align to TRBD1. The length of the CDR3 is 14 residues. Trimming at V came to 7 bases and at J to 2 bases, leaving 7 bases not matched to a gene. CDR1 is LNHDA, CDR2 SQIVND, per germline (reference sequence). CDR3: CASTPGGLNYGYTF. The DNA of the CDR3 is TGTGCCAGTACCCCAGGGGGTTTAAACTATGGCTACACCTTC.

V gene TRBV11-3 combines with J gene TRBJ2-1; TRBD2 agrees at 7 bases. Germline CDR1 reads SGHNT; CDR2 reads YENEEA. The CDR3 runs to 18 residues. After removal of 5 bases from V and 7 bases from J, the junction contained 20 bases not matched to a gene. The DNA of the CDR3 is TGTGCCAGCAGCCTAGGTCGGTTTGAGGGAGGGTACGGGAATGAGCAGTTCTTC. It encodes CASSLGRFEGGYGNEQFF.

The V call is TRBV2, the J call TRBJ1-1; tentative D call: TRBD1 (5 bases). Trimming removed 8 bases at V and 4 bases at J, with 14 bases between. CDR1 SNHLY and CDR2 FYNNEI come from the germline V gene. This CDR3 comprises 13 residues. This chain's CDR3 is CASGEGQGTEAFF. The CDR3 DNA sequence: TGTGCCAGCGGAGAGGGGCAGGGCACTGAAGCTTTCTTT. Based on the CDR3 plus reference TRBV2 and TRBJ1-1, the full variable domain is EPEVTQTPSHQVTQMGQEVILRCVPISNHLYFYWYRQILGQKVEFLVSFYNNEISEKSEIFDDQFSVERPDGSNFTLKIRSTKLEDSAMYFCASGEGQGTEAFFGQGTRLTVV.

The chain employs TRBV19 and TRBJ2-3, with TRBD2 matching 8 bases. Germline V lookup: CDR1 LNHDA, CDR2 SQIVND (reference sequence). The CDR3 is made up of 14 amino acids. J lost 5 bases, V lost 3 bases, and 4 bases had no gene match. Here the CDR3 DNA reads TGTGCCAGTAGTATCGGGACTAGTCGAGATACGCAGTATTTT. This codes for CASSIGTSRDTQYF. The full variable domain, with the rest looked up from reference TRBV19 and TRBJ2-3, is DGGITQSPKYLFRKEGQNVTLSCEQNLNHDAMYWYRQDPGQGLRLIYYSQIVNDFQKGDIAEGYSVSREKKESFPLTVTSAQKNPTAFYLCASSIGTSRDTQYFGPGTRLTVL.

V and J are TRBV28 and TRBJ2-7; 10 nucleotides align to TRBD2. Germline V gene data show CDR1 as MDHEN and CDR2 as SYDVKM. Trimming took 6 bases from V and 5 from J; bases not matched to a gene: 16. The CDR3 sequence is 17 residues long. CDR3 nucleotides: TGTGCCAGCAGCCTCGGGGGCCGGAGCGGGAGGGCCGACGAGCAGTACTTC. As protein: CASSLGGRSGRADEQYF.

The chain combines TRBV4-2 with TRBJ2-6; D uncertain. The germline V gene has CDR1 LGHNA and CDR2 YNFKEQ. This CDR3 has 16 residues. V lost 4 bases and J 0 bases, leaving 10 bases between the germline ends. DNA for the CDR3: TGTGCCAGCAGCCTAGACCCCGGCTCTGGGGCCAACGTCCTGACTTTC. Translation gives CASSLDPGSGANVLTF.

V gene TRBV6-6 combines with J gene TRBJ2-1; D might be TRBD1 (6 bases). This CDR3 contains 14 residues. Germline lookup yields CDR1 MNHNY and CDR2 SVGAGI (reference sequence). The germline V and J ends were trimmed by 8 bases and 1 base, with 12 bases remaining between them. The CDR3 is CASFEGQSYNEQFF. CDR3 in DNA: TGTGCCAGCTTCGAAGGACAGTCCTACAATGAGCAGTTCTTC.

A remark on this clone: Other nucleotide sequences from this sample produce the same CDR3. The rearrangement links TRBV5-1 to TRBJ2-5, with D unresolved. The CDR3 consists of 11 residues. In germline, CDR1 is SGHRS, CDR2 YFSETQ. V was pared by 0 bases and J by 3 bases, with 0 bases between. The CDR3 nucleotides are TGCGCCAGCAGCTTGGAAGAGACCCAGTACTTC. This translates into CASSLEETQYF.

J is TRBJ2-3 and V is TRBV5-5; 11 positions agree with TRBD2. V gave up 3 bases and J gave up 2 bases; unmatched junction bases: 5. Germline V gene sequence: CDR1 SGHKS, CDR2 YYEKEE (reference sequence). The CDR3 is 16 amino acids. The CDR3 region has the DNA TGTGCCAGCAGCTCGCGACTAGCGGGGATCACAGATACGCAGTATTTT. Translated: CASSSRLAGITDTQYF.

This clone showed up just once. The chain is built from TRBV19 and TRBJ1-2; tentatively, D is TRBD1 (6 bases). CDR1 and CDR2 from the germline V gene are LNHDA and SQIVND (reference sequence). Trimming took 1 base from V and 7 from J, leaving 13 bases between them. This CDR3 is 14 amino acids long. The CDR3 here is CASSIGQGLGGYTF. DNA for the CDR3: TGTGCCAGTAGTATAGGGCAGGGGTTGGGTGGCTACACCTTC. The variable domain in full, with the rest retrieved from reference TRBV19 and TRBJ1-2, is DGGITQSPKYLFRKEGQNVTLSCEQNLNHDAMYWYRQDPGQGLRLIYYSQIVNDFQKGDIAEGYSVSREKKESFPLTVTSAQKNPTAFYLCASSIGQGLGGYTFGSGTRLTVV.

J is TRBJ1-4 and V is TRBV7-9; tentatively, D is TRBD1 (5 bases). Germline V lookup: CDR1 SEHNR, CDR2 FQNEAQ (reference sequence). Trimming removed 5 bases at V and 6 bases at J, with 13 bases between. CDR3 length equals 14 residues. This CDR3 is CASSNLGRDEKLFF. The CDR3, as DNA: TGTGCCAGCAGCAATCTGGGGCGGGATGAAAAACTGTTTTTT.

The V gene is TRBV19, the J gene TRBJ2-7; D tentatively reads TRBD1 or TRBD2 (6 bases each). The ends were cut back, 1 base at V and 5 bases at J, with 12 bases in the middle. The CDR3 extends over 14 amino acids. Germline values: CDR1 LNHDA, CDR2 SQIVND (reference sequence). CDR3 protein: CASSIGGASDEQYF. The CDR3 DNA sequence: TGTGCCAGTAGTATAGGGGGGGCGTCCGACGAGCAGTACTTC.

This clone was detected once. The J gene is TRBJ2-1, the V gene TRBV6-5; a weak D match, TRBD2 (6 bases). Trimming left V 6 bases short and J 8 bases short, with 14 bases between. The CDR3 is 13 residues long. Per the germline V gene, CDR1 is MNHEY and CDR2 is SVGAGI. Here the CDR3 reads CASRLTIADEQFF. The CDR3 nucleotides read TGTGCCAGCAGACTCACTATAGCGGATGAGCAGTTCTTC.

On this clone: Other DNA sequences in the sample encode the same CDR3. This chain connects TRBV29-1 to TRBJ2-7, with D maybe TRBD1 (5 bases). The germline V and J ends were trimmed by 5 bases and 2 bases, with 10 bases remaining between them. From germline, CDR1 is SQVTM and CDR2 ANQGSEA. This CDR3 has 12 residues. The CDR3 DNA sequence: TGCAGCGTTTTAACAGGCCCCTACGAGCAGTACTTC. It codes for CSVLTGPYEQYF.

This clone was recorded only once. The chain has TRBV28 and TRBJ2-2; D remains unclear. Trimming stripped 11 bases from V and 9 bases from J, with 10 bases between. The germline CDR1 and CDR2 sequences are MDHEN and SYDVKM. The CDR3 covers 10 residues. The CDR3: CAAGDRELFF. The DNA of the CDR3 is TGTGCCGCAGGTGACAGGGAGCTGTTTTTT.

The chain links TRBV12-3 or TRBV12-4 to TRBJ2-2, with D perhaps matching TRBD1 (5 bases). The CDR3 totals 13 residues. V was trimmed by 7 bases and J by 1 base, leaving 7 bases between them. In nucleotides, the CDR3 is TGTGCCAGCAAGGGGCAGAACACCGGGGAGCTGTTTTTT. Translating it yields CASKGQNTGELFF.

CDR3: CASSRDSGGVVYGYTF. CDR3 in DNA: TGTGCCAGTAGTAGGGACAGTGGAGGGGTAGTCTATGGCTACACCTTC. V gene TRBV19 combines with J gene TRBJ1-2; 7 nucleotides match TRBD1. Germline CDR1 LNHDA, CDR2 SQIVND (reference sequence). The CDR3 spans 16 residues. The ends lost 4 bases at V and 4 bases at J; junction bases unmatched: 12.

CDR3 nucleotide sequence: TGCAGCGTCGCGTTCCAACCGAACACTGAAGCTTTCTTT. This codes for CSVAFQPNTEAFF. The chain links TRBV29-1 to TRBJ1-1; D is unresolved. The CDR3 contains 13 residues. The germline V gene encodes CDR1 SQVTM and CDR2 ANQGSEA. V lost 6 bases to trimming and J lost 1 base, with 12 bases between them.

A single count supports this clone. This chain connects TRBV24-1 to TRBJ2-7; 7 bases align to TRBD2. Germline-derived CDR1 and CDR2 are KGHDR and SFDVKD. V lost 4 bases, J lost 0 bases, and 8 bases stayed unmatched. This CDR3 has 16 residues. CDR3 nucleotide sequence: TGTGCCACCAGTGACCCCGGGACTACAAGCTCCTACGAGCAGTACTTC. Protein: CATSDPGTTSSYEQYF.

Written as DNA, the CDR3 is TGTGCCAGCAGCAATGGACAGGGCCACGAGCAGTACTTC. This encodes CASSNGQGHEQYF. This sequence joins TRBV7-9 and TRBJ2-7, with 8 bases lining up with TRBD1. The germline CDR1 and CDR2 sequences are SEHNR and FQNEAQ (reference sequence). J gave up 5 bases and V 5 bases, and 5 bases lay outside the gene matches. The CDR3 sequence is 13 residues long.

This chain connects TRBV6-5 to TRBJ1-6, with unresolved D. V gave up 7 bases and J gave up 6 bases, with 13 bases separating them. CDR1 is MNHEY and CDR2 is SVGAGI in the germline V gene. This CDR3 comprises 14 residues. CDR3 sequence (DNA): TGTGCCAGCATCCTGGAAGGGTTTAATTCACCCCTCCACTTT. Translated: CASILEGFNSPLHF.

In the case of this clone: The junction shows a germline mismatch at one end, possibly a read error. The rearrangement joins TRBV10-2 to TRBJ2-2; D gene uncertain. Germline assignment: CDR1 WSHSY and CDR2 SAAADI. The CDR3 loop spans 11 amino acids. The CDR3 loop reads CATSHVGELFF. As DNA, the CDR3 is TGCGCCACCAGTCATGTGGGGGAGCTGTTTTTT.

This clone was observed once. The chain has TRBV30 and TRBJ2-7; unclear D gene. CDR1 is GTSNPN, CDR2 SVGIG, per germline (reference sequence). Trimming pared 4 bases from V and 0 bases from J, leaving 7 bases between. The CDR3 extends over 12 amino acids. The CDR3 DNA follows: TGTGCCTGGAAAAAGAGCTCCTACGAGCAGTACTTC. This codes for CAWKKSSYEQYF.